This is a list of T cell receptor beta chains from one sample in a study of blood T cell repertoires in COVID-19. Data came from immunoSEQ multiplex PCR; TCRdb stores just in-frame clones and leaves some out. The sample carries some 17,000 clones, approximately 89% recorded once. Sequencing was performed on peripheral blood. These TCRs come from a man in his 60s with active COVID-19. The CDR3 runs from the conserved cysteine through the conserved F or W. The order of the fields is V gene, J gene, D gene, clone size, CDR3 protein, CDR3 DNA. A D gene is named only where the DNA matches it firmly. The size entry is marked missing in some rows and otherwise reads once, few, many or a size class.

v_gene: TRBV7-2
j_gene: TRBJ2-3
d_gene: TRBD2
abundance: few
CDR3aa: CASSLAGRGTTDTQYF
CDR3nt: TGTGCCAGCAGCTTAGCCGGGCGGGGGACCACAGATACGCAGTATTTT

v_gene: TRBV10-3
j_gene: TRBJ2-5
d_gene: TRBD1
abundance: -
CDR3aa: CAIRAGTGGETQYF
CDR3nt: TGTGCCATCAGGGCCGGGACAGGGGGTGAGACCCAGTACTTC

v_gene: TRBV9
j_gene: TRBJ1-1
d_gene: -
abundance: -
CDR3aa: CASSPGADTEAFF
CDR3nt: TGTGCCAGCAGCCCCGGCGCGGACACTGAAGCTTTCTTT

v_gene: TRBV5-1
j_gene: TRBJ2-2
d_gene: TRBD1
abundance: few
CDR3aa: CASSPRTGDTGELFF
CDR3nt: TGCGCCAGCAGTCCACGGACAGGGGACACCGGGGAGCTGTTTTTT

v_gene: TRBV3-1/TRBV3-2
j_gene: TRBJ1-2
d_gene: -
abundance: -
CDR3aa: CASSQAGYGYTF
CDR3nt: TGTGCCAGCAGCCAAGCGGGCTATGGCTACACCTTC

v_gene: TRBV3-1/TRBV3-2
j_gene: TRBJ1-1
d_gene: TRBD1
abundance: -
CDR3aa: CASSTRTGEAFF
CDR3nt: TGTGCCAGCAGCACCCGGACAGGGGAAGCTTTCTTT

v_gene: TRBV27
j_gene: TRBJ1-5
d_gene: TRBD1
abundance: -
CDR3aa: CASRPTGGGSNQPQHF
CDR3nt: TGTGCCAGCAGGCCGACAGGGGGCGGGAGCAATCAGCCCCAGCATTTT

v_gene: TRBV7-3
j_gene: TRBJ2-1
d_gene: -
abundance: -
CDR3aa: CASSPLLQSEQFF
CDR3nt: TGTGCCAGCAGCCCACTCTTACAGAGTGAGCAGTTCTTC

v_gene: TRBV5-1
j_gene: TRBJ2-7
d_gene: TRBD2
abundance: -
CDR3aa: CASSLAGGGRVNSYEQYF
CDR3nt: TGCGCCAGCAGCTTGGCCGGGGGAGGGCGTGTGAACTCCTACGAGCAGTACTTC

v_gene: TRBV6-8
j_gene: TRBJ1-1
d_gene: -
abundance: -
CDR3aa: CASSYGGDRPMNTEAFF
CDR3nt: TGTGCCAGCAGTTACGGGGGGGATAGGCCCATGAACACTGAAGCTTTCTTT

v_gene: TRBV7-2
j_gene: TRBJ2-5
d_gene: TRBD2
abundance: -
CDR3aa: CASSSGLAGGPGDQYF
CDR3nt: TGTGCCAGCAGCTCAGGACTAGCGGGCGGACCTGGGGACCAGTACTTC

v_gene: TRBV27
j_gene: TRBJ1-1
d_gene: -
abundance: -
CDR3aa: CASSPGGAEAFF
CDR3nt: TGTGCCAGCAGTCCTGGGGGGGCTGAAGCTTTCTTT

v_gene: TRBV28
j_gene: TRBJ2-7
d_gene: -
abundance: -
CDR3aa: CASSLYQEQYF
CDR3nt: TGTGCCAGCAGTTTATACCAGGAGCAGTACTTC

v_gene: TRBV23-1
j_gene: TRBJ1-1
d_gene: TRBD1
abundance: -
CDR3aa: CASSPRTGMNTEAFF
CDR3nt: TGCGCCAGCAGTCCCCGGACAGGAATGAACACTGAAGCTTTCTTT